This T cell receptor (beta chain) originates from a study of T cells in Graves' hyperthyroidism and ophthalmopathy. With regard to this clonotype: Its antigen is unidentified.

General study points: A model using 13 V-J features told ophthalmopathy apart from stable hyperthyroidism. Before onset, by a median of approximately 6.2 months, the model predicted ophthalmopathy.

These patients, aged 18 to 65, had recently diagnosed hyperthyroidism lasting under 2 months. Patients were excluded for uncontrolled infection, other autoimmune disease, pregnancy or lactation. Authors of the study amplified TCR beta CDR3 regions from RNA transcripts. The TCR CDR3 first-round RT-PCR relied on the HTBI primer set. In TCRdb, the multiplex PCR reads were re-called with MiXCR into one record per CDR3 protein. Altogether approximately 430,000 distinct CDR3 sequences are present, less than 20% being singletons, with the ten largest covering approximately 7.5%. The sample was blood. This clonotype was sampled from a young woman with Graves' hyperthyroidism.

This CDR3 reads CASNSGQRTDTQYF. The CDR3 nucleotides are TGTGCCAGCAATTCGGGACAGAGAACGGATACGCAGTATTTT. The V gene is TRBV2, the J gene TRBJ2-3; TRBD1 agrees at 7 bases. Germline V gives CDR1 SNHLY, CDR2 FYNNEI. After removal of 7 bases from V and 6 bases from J, the junction contained 10 bases not matched to a gene. CDR3 length: 14 amino acids.